This TCR beta chain emerged from a study of blood T cell repertoires in COVID-19. Study as a whole: The analysed material was cDNA or gDNA that came from T cells, B-cell-depleted T cells, or PBMCs.

Trimming cost V 5 bases and J 4 bases, with 17 bases left between them. The length of the CDR3 is 15 residues. In germline, CDR1 is LNHDA, CDR2 SQIVND (reference sequence). Repertoires were generated with immunoSEQ multiplex PCR, while TCRdb's copy carries only in-frame clones and drops some. The profile covers 34,000 or so clones, with 87% appearing a single time and less than 2% taken by the ten largest. The source is a man over 45 with active or convalescent COVID-19. The chain joins TRBV19 to TRBJ1-1; D is perhaps TRBD1 (5 bases). Sequencing input: peripheral blood. CDR3 sequence: CASSPRGGRGTEAFF. The CDR3 DNA follows: TGTGCCAGTAGTCCACGCGGGGGAAGGGGCACTGAAGCTTTCTTT.